This T cell receptor beta chain emerged from a study of Graves' ophthalmopathy and Graves' hyperthyroidism listed by TCRdb under 2018. About the study as a whole: Peripheral blood was collected before any treatment was given, at the time of initial diagnosis. To tell Graves' ophthalmopathy apart from Graves' hyperthyroidism, and to predict which patients would progress to ophthalmopathy, the study relied on TCR beta repertoire signatures. In total, 135 blood samples were TCR-sequenced: around 42 ophthalmopathy, around 75 hyperthyroidism and some 17 hyperthyroidism-to-ophthalmopathy patients. A discovery set of 95 to 100 patients (roughly 43 ophthalmopathy, about 55 stable hyperthyroidism) was enrolled to explore V-J signatures distinguishing ophthalmopathy from hyperthyroidism. For independent validation, a separate cohort was made up of 18 hyperthyroidism patients plus 17 patients who later progressed from hyperthyroidism to ophthalmopathy. In over five hyperthyroidism patients, the T-cell repertoires found in thyroid tissue were compared with those found in blood. Following sample collection, hyperthyroidism patients were given methimazole at a starting dose of 30 mg daily, and ophthalmopathy patients were given high-dose intravenous methylprednisolone. For training and testing, the 110 or so patients in the discovery cohort were randomly divided in a 7:3 ratio.

For repertoire sequencing, the TCR beta CDR3 regions were amplified from RNA transcripts. The first round was an RT-PCR using HTBI primers with the Qiagen OneStep RT-PCR kit, and this first round was followed by a second-round multiplex PCR, then size selection and purification. Libraries were sequenced on an Illumina HiSeq2000 using paired-end 100 bp reads. The study's processing was this. Reads were processed with SOAPnuke, discarding reads with adapters, uncalled bases, mean Phred below 15, or no exact constant-primer or identifier match. COPE v1.2.5 was used to merge the high-quality paired reads. Each unique nucleotide sequence was treated as a clonotype, and MiTCR v1.1 was used to align the clonotypes to the IMGT TRB V, D and J references. Analysis was restricted to V-J combinations with a frequency above 0.0001, which covered approximately 99% of repertoires. For each V-J combination, a TCR clonal expansion and chaos score was defined as F50 clonal expansion divided by the chaos observed in the TCRdist matrix. Welch's t-statistics and random forest were used to narrow the features down to more than 10 V-J combinations, which were then fed into a naive Bayes classifier. The similarity between thyroid and blood repertoires was quantified using the Morisita-Horn index. TCRdb took the public reads, trimmed them with fastp at Q25, ran MiXCR for clone calling and kept in-frame beta chains. Here each entry gathers all rows of one CDR3 protein and keeps the most common genes and DNA. These V and J calls derive from TCRdb rather than the authors' analysis. Counted in this sample were roughly 480,000 distinct CDR3 sequences; roughly an eighth of them appeared once. Together, the top ten hold 9.8% of the sample.

On the study overall, not on this receptor specifically: Most expanded thyroid clonotypes with a frequency above 0.001 also appeared in blood, which suggests that blood repertoires may reflect the immune response in the thyroid. In validation, the model predicted ophthalmopathy progression with about 70% sensitivity and approximately 78% specificity; some 13 predicted patients were CT-confirmed with GO in a median of approximately six months. In cross-validation, the 13-signature model distinguished ophthalmopathy from stable hyperthyroidism with about 88% sensitivity and around 81% specificity, and in the test set the corresponding values were roughly 78% and 74%. Sample size was not predetermined statistically, and investigators were not blinded to group allocation.

Patients with ophthalmopathy had moderately to severely active disease, with a Clinical Activity Score of 3 or more, a NOSPECS grade of 4 or more, and a disease duration of less than 3 months. Patients with other autoimmune diseases, uncontrolled infections, pregnancy or lactation were excluded from the study. Clinical symptoms, serum thyroxine, TRAb, thyroid ultrasound and orbital computed tomography were used for diagnosis. PBMCs were isolated from 7.5 to 10 ml of fresh peripheral blood by Ficoll-Paque density gradient centrifugation. Trizol reagent was used to extract the total RNA, and its quality was then checked on an Agilent 2100 Bioanalyzer. V has 5 bases trimmed and J has 0 bases trimmed; junction bases matching no gene number 2. From the germline V gene (reference sequence), CDR1 is LGHDT and CDR2 is YNNKEL. The CDR3 has 16 amino acids, counting the end cysteine and phenylalanine. This entry keeps only the CDR3 DNA: 48 bases, framed from base 1.

The sample holds many counts of this clonotype. No cognate antigen has been identified for it. No qualities accompany the bases; no much larger clone lies one base away. Sequenced: blood. In this chain, TRBV3-1 is recombined with TRBJ1-3; TRBD1 lines up with 12 middle nucleotides. The receptor was isolated from a woman aged 30 to 39 with Graves' ophthalmopathy. Donor details come from another sample of the same person, matched by shared clones. The nucleotides are TGTGCCAGCAGCGGGACAGGGGGCAGCTCTGGAAACACCATATATTTT. It specifies CASSGTGGSSGNTIYF.